This T cell receptor (beta chain) derives from a study of CD8+CD57+ T cells in acquired aplastic anemia. As regards this clonotype: The antigen remains undetermined.

Those patients picked for sequencing had displayed CD8+CD57+ cell expansion on flow cytometry. The cohort consisted entirely of patients having severe acquired aplastic anemia. Findings of the study overall: Controls and patients did not differ significantly in CD8+ Simpson's diversity. Approximately 30 was the count of CD8+ CDR3 sequences that patients shared with controls.

Investigators profiled TCR beta VDJ and CDR3 from genomic DNA template. One entry per CDR3 protein, called by TCRdb with MiXCR from the reads. The data hold some 150,000 distinct CDR3 sequences, with about two thirds observed a single time. Sequenced material: sorted CD4+, CD8+, or CD8+CD57+ T cells (not recorded which) from PBMCs. This sequence originates from a human donor with aplastic anemia.

The CDR3 DNA is TGTGCCAGCAGCTTAAGTAGCGGGAGTACCCATGAGCAGTTCTTC. This sequence encodes CASSLSSGSTHEQFF. The rearrangement uses TRBV7-9 and TRBJ2-1; 9 nucleotides agree with TRBD2. The germline CDR1 and CDR2 sequences are SEHNR and FQNEAQ (reference sequence). V lost 2 bases to trimming and J lost 8 bases; unmatched junction nucleotides: 7. The CDR3 is 15 amino acids.